This entry lists 3 T cell receptor beta chains sequenced from one sample in a study of CD8+CD57+ T cells in acquired aplastic anemia. Patients who underwent sequencing had shown CD8+CD57+ cell expansion by flow cytometry. TCR beta VDJ and CDR3 were profiled, and genomic DNA was the template. MiXCR, run by TCRdb on the reads, gives a single entry per CDR3 protein. The profile covers roughly 200,000 distinct CDR3 sequences, with roughly 65% appearing a single time and about 42% taken by the ten largest. The specimen sequenced was sorted CD4+, CD8+, or CD8+CD57+ T cells (not recorded which) from PBMCs. The receptors stem from a human donor with aplastic anemia.

The chain is built from TRBV19 and TRBJ2-7, with D maybe TRBD1 (5 bases). V was trimmed by 1 base and J by 1 base, leaving 8 bases between them. The length of the CDR3 is 14 residues. Germline V gene lookup returns CDR1 LNHDA and CDR2 SQIVND (reference sequence). CDR3 DNA: TGTGCCAGTAGTATAGGGGGCACTTCCTACGAGCAGTACTTC. Protein sequence: CASSIGGTSYEQYF.

In nucleotides, the CDR3 is TGTGCCAGTAGTTGGCAGGGGGGTGAGCAGTTCTTC. This encodes CASSWQGGEQFF. The genes are TRBV19 and TRBJ2-1; weak D call: TRBD1 (7 bases). The CDR3 consists of 12 residues. The germline gives CDR1 LNHDA, CDR2 SQIVND (reference sequence). The V end lost 5 bases, the J end lost 9 bases, and 11 bases lay between the germline ends.

This clonotype was detected ten times or more. The V call is TRBV6-1, the J call TRBJ2-3; 12 positions match TRBD2. Germline V gene sequence: CDR1 MNHNS, CDR2 SASEGT. The J segment lost 5 bases and the V segment lost 5 bases, leaving 8 bases of the junction unmatched. The CDR3 is 16 residues long. DNA of the CDR3: TGTGCCAGCAGTCAACTAGCGGGGGGCCATGGAGATACGCAGTATTTT. Residues: CASSQLAGGHGDTQYF.